This record looks at one T cell receptor beta chain sequence and its context. V dropped 0 bases and J dropped 4; count of bases not matched to a gene: 6. This CDR3 is 16 amino acids long. The germline V gene encodes CDR1 ENHRY and CDR2 SYGVKD. Participant-given clinical history determined each cohort assignment. Data came from immunoSEQ multiplex PCR; TCRdb stores just in-frame clones and leaves some out. This table has a few hundred thousand clones, approximately 90% appearing once. The sample comes from a study of blood T cell repertoires in COVID-19. The sequenced sample consisted of PBMCs or T cells enriched from blood (not recorded which). The J gene is TRBJ2-7, the V gene TRBV10-3; 10 nucleotides line up with TRBD1. This sequence originates from a woman aged 18 to 35 who had recovered from COVID-19. CDR3 sequence: CAISESGQGGYYEQYF. For the CDR3, the DNA is TGTGCCATCAGTGAGTCCGGACAGGGGGGATATTACGAGCAGTACTTC.